Presented here are 19 T cell receptor beta chains from one specimen sequenced in a study of human T cells and chemical hapten exposure. TCRdb analysed the 5' RACE reads with MiXCR anew, one entry per CDR3 protein. The sample includes approximately 150,000 distinct CDR3 sequences, 3.5% to 5% of them seen just once. It was unfractionated whole blood from which total RNA was extracted. The receptors here all came from a female donor in good health.

This clonotype showed up many times. This chain connects TRBV20-1 to TRBJ1-6; D not resolved. The CDR3 sequence is 15 residues long. Germline CDR1 reads DFQATT; CDR2 reads SNEGSKA (reference sequence). The V end was cut by 5 bases, the J end by 4 bases, with 15 bases between. DNA for the CDR3: TGCAGTGCTGGCCGCGACCAGGAATATAATTCACCCCTCCACTTT. It is translated as CSAGRDQEYNSPLHF.

The sample holds many counts of this clonotype. The rearrangement uses TRBV4-3 and TRBJ2-7, with D tentatively TRBD1 (6 bases). The CDR3 has 16 residues. Trimming took off 1 base at V and 3 bases at J, with 16 bases between the two ends. Germline loops: CDR1 LGHNA, CDR2 YSLEER. The DNA for the CDR3 is TGCGCCAGCAGCCAAGTCGCAGGGGACCGTATCTACGAGCAGTACTTC. This encodes CASSQVAGDRIYEQYF.

This clonotype was recorded at least ten times. This sequence joins TRBV27 and TRBJ2-5, with D possibly being TRBD2 (6 bases). CDR3 length equals 16 residues. The germline V and J ends were trimmed by 6 bases and 5 bases, with 22 bases remaining between them. The germline V gene has CDR1 MNHEY and CDR2 SMNVEV (reference sequence). The chain's CDR3 is CASRITGVRQKETQYF. In DNA form, the CDR3 reads TGTGCCAGCAGAATCACGGGAGTTAGGCAAAAGGAGACCCAGTACTTC.

Ten or more counts support this clonotype. This chain joins TRBV7-6 and TRBJ2-3; 8 nucleotides align to TRBD2. In germline, CDR1 is SGHVS, CDR2 FNYEAQ. With 1 base clipped from V and 0 bases from J, the junction kept 6 bases outside the gene matches. This CDR3 has 17 residues. CDR3 bases: TGTGCCAGCAGCTTAGTAGCGGGGCCAAGGAGCACAGATACGCAGTATTTT. Translating gives CASSLVAGPRSTDTQYF.

This clonotype was recorded at least ten times. The chain couples TRBV7-8 to TRBJ2-1, with D perhaps matching TRBD1 (5 bases). This CDR3 spans 14 amino acids. Germline lookup yields CDR1 SGHVS and CDR2 FQNEAQ. V lost 2 bases and J lost 2, with 7 bases in between. CDR3 DNA: TGTGCCAGCAGCTTACAGGGCACCTACAATGAGCAGTTCTTC. Amino acid sequence: CASSLQGTYNEQFF.

At least ten counts were recorded for this clonotype. This chain links TRBV12-3 or TRBV12-4 with TRBJ1-5; 8 nucleotides match TRBD1. V was pared by 6 bases and J by 1 base, with 2 bases of the junction left unmatched. The CDR3 contains 14 residues. CDR3 bases: TGTGCCAGCAGCCGGACAGGGAGCAATCAGCCCCAGCATTTT. Amino acids: CASSRTGSNQPQHF.

This clonotype was observed many times. The chain couples TRBV5-5 to TRBJ1-1; 7 bases line up with TRBD1. CDR1 is SGHKS and CDR2 is YYEKEE in the germline V gene (reference sequence). Trimming removed 3 bases from V and 1 base from J; junction bases left unmatched: 15. This CDR3 contains 18 residues. This CDR3 is CASSSGPTGDGPNTEAFF. CDR3 in DNA: TGTGCCAGCAGCTCAGGACCCACAGGGGACGGGCCGAACACTGAAGCTTTCTTT.

This clonotype was counted many times. The rearrangement uses TRBV5-1 and TRBJ1-6; D unclear. This CDR3 has 17 residues. The V gene's germline CDR1 is SGHRS and CDR2 YFSETQ. V lost 0 bases to trimming and J lost 8 bases, with 18 bases between them. CDR3 coding DNA: TGCGCCAGCAGCTTGGCCCCAATGCAACCTGCGGATTCACCCCTCCACTTT. It yields the protein CASSLAPMQPADSPLHF.

This clonotype was seen ten or more times. This chain links TRBV5-1 with TRBJ2-1; 11 bases map to TRBD2. Germline values: CDR1 SGHRS, CDR2 YFSETQ. The junction had 1 base not matched to a gene; V was cut back by 0 bases and J by 2 bases. CDR3 size: 16 residues. The CDR3 loop reads CASSLDSGGAYNEQFF. DNA of the CDR3: TGCGCCAGCAGCTTGGATAGCGGGGGGGCCTACAATGAGCAGTTCTTC.

This clonotype has ten or more counts. V is TRBV29-1 and J is TRBJ2-1; D remains ambiguous. Per germline, CDR1 SQVTM and CDR2 ANQGSEA. The CDR3 is made up of 15 amino acids. Trimming pared 3 bases from V and 0 bases from J, leaving 12 bases between. Here the CDR3 reads CSVELELSSYNEQFF. The CDR3 DNA follows: TGCAGCGTTGAGTTAGAGTTAAGCTCCTACAATGAGCAGTTCTTC.

This clonotype showed up many times. V usage is TRBV27 and J usage is TRBJ2-2, with no clear D. The CDR3 is 15 residues long. Deletions cut 6 bases from V and 5 bases from J, with 16 bases between. Germline CDR1 is MNHEY and CDR2 is SMNVEV (reference sequence). The CDR3 region has the DNA TGTGCCAGCAGACGGTTTGGGCAGAGGACCGGGGAGCTGTTTTTT. Translation gives CASRRFGQRTGELFF.

This clonotype was observed at least ten times. V gene TRBV29-1 combines with J gene TRBJ1-2; 7 bases match TRBD1. CDR3 size: 13 residues. The germline V gene has CDR1 SQVTM and CDR2 ANQGSEA. Losses at the gene ends were 7 bases for V and 3 bases for J; bases not matched to a gene: 8. CDR3 protein: CSASRQGDYGYTF. CDR3 sequence (DNA): TGCAGCGCCTCCCGACAGGGAGACTATGGCTACACCTTC.

This clonotype was found many times. This chain joins TRBV20-1 and TRBJ1-6; D unresolved. CDR1 DFQATT and CDR2 SNEGSKA come from the germline V gene (reference sequence). Trimming cost V 5 bases and J 13 bases, with 18 bases left between them. CDR3 length equals 13 residues. The CDR3 region has the DNA TGCAGTGCTCTTCCCCTGGAGGTCGTCCCCCTCCACTTT. This encodes CSALPLEVVPLHF.

This clonotype was detected ten times or more. V usage is TRBV4-1 and J usage is TRBJ2-7; 8 bases are a match to TRBD1. The CDR3 totals 16 residues. CDR1 and CDR2 from the germline V gene are MGHRA and YSYEKL. Trimming took 0 bases from V and 7 from J; bases not matched to a gene: 11. The CDR3 region has the DNA TGCGCCAGCAGCCAAGATATCGGGACAGGACTACGGGAGCAGTACTTC. Its protein is CASSQDIGTGLREQYF.

This clonotype was seen ten or more times. The CDR3, as DNA: TGTGCCAGCAGACTTCGGCCAGGGCCGAGAAGCACAGATACGCAGTATTTT. This translates into CASRLRPGPRSTDTQYF. The rearrangement uses TRBV6-5 and TRBJ2-3; a weak D match, TRBD1 (5 bases). CDR3 length: 17 amino acids. Per the germline V gene, CDR1 is MNHEY and CDR2 is SVGAGI. Deletions cut 6 bases from V and 0 bases from J, with 19 bases between.

Ten or more counts support this clonotype. V is TRBV7-2 and J is TRBJ2-6, with 7 bases that match TRBD2. CDR3 length: 17 amino acids. V was clipped by 8 bases and J by 1 base; unmatched bases: 11. CDR1 and CDR2 (germline): SGHTA, FQGNSA. The CDR3 sequence is CASGKTSVASGANVLTF. The CDR3 nucleotides are TGTGCCAGCGGGAAAACTAGCGTGGCTTCTGGGGCCAACGTCCTGACTTTC.

On this clonotype itself: A single base separates this from a much larger clone, so it may be a read error. The V and J genes are TRBV7-2 and TRBJ1-1, with D possibly TRBD1 on 5 matching bases. V lost 4 bases to trimming and J lost 1 base, with 10 bases between them. The CDR3 extends over 14 amino acids. Germline values: CDR1 SGHTA, CDR2 FQGNSA. Here the CDR3 DNA reads TGTGCCAGCAGCTCCAGGGCTCGGAACACTGAAGCTTTCTTT. This codes for CASSSRARNTEAFF.

This clonotype was seen repeatedly, ten times or more. The chain is built from TRBV28 and TRBJ2-3; 9 bases match TRBD1. CDR1 is MDHEN and CDR2 is SYDVKM in the germline V gene. V dropped 5 bases and J dropped 5; count of bases not matched to a gene: 8. The length of the CDR3 is 15 residues. CDR3 in DNA: TGTGCCAGCAGTCTTCTCCGGGACAGGGAAGATACGCAGTATTTT. Translating gives CASSLLRDREDTQYF.

The chain recombines TRBV6-2 or TRBV6-3 with TRBJ2-7; tentative D call: TRBD2 (7 bases). The germline V gene has CDR1 MNHEY and CDR2 SVGEGT. Trimming took 2 bases from V and 3 from J, leaving 14 bases between them. The CDR3 covers 15 residues. The chain's CDR3 is CASSYDGGGGYEQYF. CDR3 in DNA: TGTGCCAGCAGTTACGACGGGGGCGGGGGCTACGAGCAGTACTTC.